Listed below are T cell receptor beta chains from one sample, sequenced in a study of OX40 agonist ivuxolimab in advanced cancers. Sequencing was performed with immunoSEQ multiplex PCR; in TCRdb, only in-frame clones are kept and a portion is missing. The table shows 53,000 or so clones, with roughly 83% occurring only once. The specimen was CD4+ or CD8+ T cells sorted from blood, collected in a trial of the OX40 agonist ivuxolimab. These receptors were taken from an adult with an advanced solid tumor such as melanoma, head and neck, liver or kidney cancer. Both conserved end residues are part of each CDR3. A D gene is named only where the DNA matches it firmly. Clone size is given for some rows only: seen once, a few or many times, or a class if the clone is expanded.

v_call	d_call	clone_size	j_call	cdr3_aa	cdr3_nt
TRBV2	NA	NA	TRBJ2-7	CASSESREYEQYF	TGTGCCAGCAGTGAATCCAGGGAATACGAGCAGTACTTC
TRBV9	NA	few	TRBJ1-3	CASSQTAGNTIYF	TGTGCCAGCAGCCAAACTGCTGGAAACACCATATATTTT
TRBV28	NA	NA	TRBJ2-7	CASSLPWNF	TGTGCCAGCAGCCTCCCTTGGAACTTC
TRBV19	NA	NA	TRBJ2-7	CASSFRDSGEQYF	TGTGCCAGTAGCTTTCGGGACAGCGGGGAGCAGTACTTC
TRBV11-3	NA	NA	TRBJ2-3	CASSPRASPDTQYF	TGTGCCAGCAGCCCCCGGGCGAGTCCAGATACGCAGTATTTT
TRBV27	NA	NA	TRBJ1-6	CASSLQGRSPLHF	TGTGCCAGCAGTTTACAGGGACGTTCACCCCTCCACTTT
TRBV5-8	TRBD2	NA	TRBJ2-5	CASSPLTRGRGLRETQYF	TGTGCCAGCAGCCCCTTAACCCGAGGGAGGGGCCTCCGGGAGACCCAGTACTTC
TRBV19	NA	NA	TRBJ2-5	CASSMRPQETQYF	TGTGCCAGTAGTATGCGTCCTCAAGAGACCCAGTACTTC
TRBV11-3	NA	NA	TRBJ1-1	CASSSSAGTEAFF	TGTGCCAGCAGCTCCTCGGCAGGAACTGAAGCTTTCTTT
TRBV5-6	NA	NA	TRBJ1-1	CASSLRQGTGRLF	TGTGCCAGCAGCTTGAGGCAGGGAACCGGTCGCCTCTTT
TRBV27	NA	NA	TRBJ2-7	CASSFKGLSLYEQYF	TGTGCCAGCAGTTTCAAGGGATTATCCCTCTACGAGCAGTACTTC
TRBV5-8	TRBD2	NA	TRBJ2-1	CASRLRGLRYNEQFF	TGTGCCAGCAGACTTAGGGGACTAAGGTACAATGAGCAGTTCTTC
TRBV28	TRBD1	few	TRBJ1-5	CASSFGTGPQPQHF	TGTGCCAGCAGTTTTGGGACAGGTCCGCAGCCCCAGCATTTT
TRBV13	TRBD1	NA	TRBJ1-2	CASSETGGSGGYTF	TGTGCCAGCAGCGAGACAGGGGGATCGGGTGGCTACACCTTC
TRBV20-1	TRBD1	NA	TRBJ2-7	CSATGVAGQYF	TGCAGTGCCACAGGGGTTGCGGGGCAGTACTTC
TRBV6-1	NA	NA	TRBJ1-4	CASSDSADMNEKLFF	TGTGCCAGCAGTGACTCGGCGGATATGAATGAAAAACTGTTTTTT
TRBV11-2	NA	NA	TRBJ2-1	CASSLAGAYNEQFF	TGTGCCAGCAGCTTAGCGGGAGCCTACAATGAGCAGTTCTTC
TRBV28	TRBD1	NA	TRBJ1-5	CASSPKTGTQPQHF	TGTGCCAGCAGTCCAAAGACAGGGACCCAGCCCCAGCATTTT
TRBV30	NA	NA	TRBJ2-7	CAWSPRGLLDEQYF	TGTGCCTGGAGTCCCCGGGGCTTACTCGACGAGCAGTACTTC
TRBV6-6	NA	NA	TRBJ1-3	CASSYRADSGNTIYF	TGTGCCAGCAGTTACCGGGCGGACTCTGGAAACACCATATATTTT
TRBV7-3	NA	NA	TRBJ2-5	CASSISSTAAETQYF	TGTGCCAGCAGCATCTCCTCGACAGCGGCGGAGACCCAGTACTTC
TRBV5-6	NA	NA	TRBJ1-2	CASSFKTGIYGYTF	TGTGCCAGCAGCTTTAAAACAGGGATCTATGGCTACACCTTC
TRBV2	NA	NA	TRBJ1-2	CASSEREAGRRGYGYTF	TGTGCCAGCAGTGAAAGGGAGGCGGGGAGGCGCGGCTATGGCTACACCTTC
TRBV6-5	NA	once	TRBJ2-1	CASSRARQGYNEQFF	TGTGCCAGCAGCCGCGCGAGGCAGGGATACAATGAGCAGTTCTTC
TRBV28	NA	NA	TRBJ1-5	CASRIQDFNQPQHF	TGTGCCAGCAGGATACAGGATTTTAATCAGCCCCAGCATTTT
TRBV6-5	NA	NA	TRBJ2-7	CATYRDTEQYF	TGTGCCACCTACCGGGACACCGAGCAGTACTTC